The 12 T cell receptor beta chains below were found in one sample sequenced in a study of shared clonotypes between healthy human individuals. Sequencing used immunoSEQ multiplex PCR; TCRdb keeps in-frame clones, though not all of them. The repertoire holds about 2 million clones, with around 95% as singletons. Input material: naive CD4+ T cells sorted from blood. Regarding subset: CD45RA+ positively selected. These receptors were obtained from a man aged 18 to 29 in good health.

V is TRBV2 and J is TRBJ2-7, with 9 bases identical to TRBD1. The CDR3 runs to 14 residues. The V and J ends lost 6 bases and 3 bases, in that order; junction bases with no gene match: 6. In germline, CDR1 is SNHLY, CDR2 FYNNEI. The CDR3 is CASSGTGKVYEQYF. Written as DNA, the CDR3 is TGTGCCAGCAGCGGGACAGGGAAGGTCTACGAGCAGTACTTC.

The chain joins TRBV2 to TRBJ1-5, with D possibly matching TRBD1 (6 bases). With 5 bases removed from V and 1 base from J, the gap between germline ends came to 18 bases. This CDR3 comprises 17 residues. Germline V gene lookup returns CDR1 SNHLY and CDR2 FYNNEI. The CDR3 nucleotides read TGTGCCAGCAGTCCGGGACCGGCCGGGGGCAGCAATCAGCCCCAGCATTTT. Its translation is CASSPGPAGGSNQPQHF.

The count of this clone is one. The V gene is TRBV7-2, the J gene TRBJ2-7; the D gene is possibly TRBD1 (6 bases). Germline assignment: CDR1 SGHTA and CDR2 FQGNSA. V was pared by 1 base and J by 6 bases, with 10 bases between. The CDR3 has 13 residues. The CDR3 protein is CASSLDWTAEQYF. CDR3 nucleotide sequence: TGTGCCAGCAGCTTAGACTGGACAGCCGAGCAGTACTTC.

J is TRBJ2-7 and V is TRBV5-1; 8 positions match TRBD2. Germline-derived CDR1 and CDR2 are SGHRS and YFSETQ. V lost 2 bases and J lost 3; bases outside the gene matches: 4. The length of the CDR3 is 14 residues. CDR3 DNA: TGCGCCAGCAGCTTAATTAGCGGGGACTACGAGCAGTACTTC. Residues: CASSLISGDYEQYF.

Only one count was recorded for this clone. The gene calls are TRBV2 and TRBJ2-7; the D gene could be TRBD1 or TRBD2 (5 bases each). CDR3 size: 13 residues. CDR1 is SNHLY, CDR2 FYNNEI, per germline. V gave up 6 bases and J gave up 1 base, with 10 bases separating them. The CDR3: CASRSWGSYEQYF. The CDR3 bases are TGTGCCAGCAGGAGTTGGGGGTCCTACGAGCAGTACTTC.

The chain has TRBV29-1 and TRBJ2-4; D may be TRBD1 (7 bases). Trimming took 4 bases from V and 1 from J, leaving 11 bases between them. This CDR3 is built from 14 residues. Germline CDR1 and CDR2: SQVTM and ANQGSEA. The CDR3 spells CSVAQGGAKNIQYF. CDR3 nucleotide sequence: TGCAGCGTTGCCCAGGGGGGTGCCAAAAACATTCAGTACTTC. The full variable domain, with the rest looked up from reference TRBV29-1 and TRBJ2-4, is SAVISQKPSRDICQRGTSLTIQCQVDSQVTMMFWYRQQPGQSLTLIATANQGSEATYESGFVIDKFPISRPNLTFSTLTVSNMSPEDSSIYLCSVAQGGAKNIQYFGAGTRLSVL.

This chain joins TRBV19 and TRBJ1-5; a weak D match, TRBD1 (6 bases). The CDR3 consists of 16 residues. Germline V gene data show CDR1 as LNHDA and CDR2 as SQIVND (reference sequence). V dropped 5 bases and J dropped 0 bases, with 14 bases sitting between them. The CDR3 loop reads CASSVQQGVSNQPQHF. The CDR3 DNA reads TGTGCCAGTAGTGTTCAACAGGGTGTTAGCAATCAGCCCCAGCATTTT.

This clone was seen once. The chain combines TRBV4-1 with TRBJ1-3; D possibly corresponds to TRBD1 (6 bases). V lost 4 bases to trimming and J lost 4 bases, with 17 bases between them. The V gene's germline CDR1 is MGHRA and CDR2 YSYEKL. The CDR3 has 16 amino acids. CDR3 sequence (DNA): TGCGCCAGCAGCCGACCCCCGGGGGCGCAAGGAAACACCATATATTTT. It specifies CASSRPPGAQGNTIYF.

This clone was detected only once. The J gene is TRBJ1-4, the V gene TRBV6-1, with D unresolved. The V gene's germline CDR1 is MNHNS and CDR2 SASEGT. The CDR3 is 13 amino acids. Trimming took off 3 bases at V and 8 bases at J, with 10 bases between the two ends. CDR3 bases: TGTGCCAGCAGTGATTGGCAGGAAGAAAAACTGTTTTTT. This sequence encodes CASSDWQEEKLFF.

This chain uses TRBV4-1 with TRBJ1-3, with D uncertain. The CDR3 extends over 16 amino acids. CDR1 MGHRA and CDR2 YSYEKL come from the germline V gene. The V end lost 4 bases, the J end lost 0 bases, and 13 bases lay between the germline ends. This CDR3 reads CASSLAGPSSGNTIYF. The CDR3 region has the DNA TGCGCCAGCAGCCTCGCCGGACCGTCCTCTGGAAACACCATATATTTT.

The CDR3 sequence: CASSFVQGPNQPQHF. CDR3 sequence (DNA): TGTGCCAGCAGTTTTGTGCAGGGCCCCAATCAGCCCCAGCATTTT. The chain is built from TRBV28 and TRBJ1-5; D perhaps matches TRBD1 (5 bases). V was trimmed by 3 bases and J by 3 bases, leaving 12 bases between them. This CDR3 spans 15 amino acids. Germline lookup yields CDR1 MDHEN and CDR2 SYDVKM.

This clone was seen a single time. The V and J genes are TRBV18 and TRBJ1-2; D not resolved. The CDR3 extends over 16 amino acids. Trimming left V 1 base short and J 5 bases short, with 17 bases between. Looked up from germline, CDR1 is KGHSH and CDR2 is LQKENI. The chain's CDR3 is CASSPLQAPGPYGYTF. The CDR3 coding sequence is TGTGCCAGCTCACCACTTCAGGCGCCTGGTCCGTATGGCTACACCTTC.